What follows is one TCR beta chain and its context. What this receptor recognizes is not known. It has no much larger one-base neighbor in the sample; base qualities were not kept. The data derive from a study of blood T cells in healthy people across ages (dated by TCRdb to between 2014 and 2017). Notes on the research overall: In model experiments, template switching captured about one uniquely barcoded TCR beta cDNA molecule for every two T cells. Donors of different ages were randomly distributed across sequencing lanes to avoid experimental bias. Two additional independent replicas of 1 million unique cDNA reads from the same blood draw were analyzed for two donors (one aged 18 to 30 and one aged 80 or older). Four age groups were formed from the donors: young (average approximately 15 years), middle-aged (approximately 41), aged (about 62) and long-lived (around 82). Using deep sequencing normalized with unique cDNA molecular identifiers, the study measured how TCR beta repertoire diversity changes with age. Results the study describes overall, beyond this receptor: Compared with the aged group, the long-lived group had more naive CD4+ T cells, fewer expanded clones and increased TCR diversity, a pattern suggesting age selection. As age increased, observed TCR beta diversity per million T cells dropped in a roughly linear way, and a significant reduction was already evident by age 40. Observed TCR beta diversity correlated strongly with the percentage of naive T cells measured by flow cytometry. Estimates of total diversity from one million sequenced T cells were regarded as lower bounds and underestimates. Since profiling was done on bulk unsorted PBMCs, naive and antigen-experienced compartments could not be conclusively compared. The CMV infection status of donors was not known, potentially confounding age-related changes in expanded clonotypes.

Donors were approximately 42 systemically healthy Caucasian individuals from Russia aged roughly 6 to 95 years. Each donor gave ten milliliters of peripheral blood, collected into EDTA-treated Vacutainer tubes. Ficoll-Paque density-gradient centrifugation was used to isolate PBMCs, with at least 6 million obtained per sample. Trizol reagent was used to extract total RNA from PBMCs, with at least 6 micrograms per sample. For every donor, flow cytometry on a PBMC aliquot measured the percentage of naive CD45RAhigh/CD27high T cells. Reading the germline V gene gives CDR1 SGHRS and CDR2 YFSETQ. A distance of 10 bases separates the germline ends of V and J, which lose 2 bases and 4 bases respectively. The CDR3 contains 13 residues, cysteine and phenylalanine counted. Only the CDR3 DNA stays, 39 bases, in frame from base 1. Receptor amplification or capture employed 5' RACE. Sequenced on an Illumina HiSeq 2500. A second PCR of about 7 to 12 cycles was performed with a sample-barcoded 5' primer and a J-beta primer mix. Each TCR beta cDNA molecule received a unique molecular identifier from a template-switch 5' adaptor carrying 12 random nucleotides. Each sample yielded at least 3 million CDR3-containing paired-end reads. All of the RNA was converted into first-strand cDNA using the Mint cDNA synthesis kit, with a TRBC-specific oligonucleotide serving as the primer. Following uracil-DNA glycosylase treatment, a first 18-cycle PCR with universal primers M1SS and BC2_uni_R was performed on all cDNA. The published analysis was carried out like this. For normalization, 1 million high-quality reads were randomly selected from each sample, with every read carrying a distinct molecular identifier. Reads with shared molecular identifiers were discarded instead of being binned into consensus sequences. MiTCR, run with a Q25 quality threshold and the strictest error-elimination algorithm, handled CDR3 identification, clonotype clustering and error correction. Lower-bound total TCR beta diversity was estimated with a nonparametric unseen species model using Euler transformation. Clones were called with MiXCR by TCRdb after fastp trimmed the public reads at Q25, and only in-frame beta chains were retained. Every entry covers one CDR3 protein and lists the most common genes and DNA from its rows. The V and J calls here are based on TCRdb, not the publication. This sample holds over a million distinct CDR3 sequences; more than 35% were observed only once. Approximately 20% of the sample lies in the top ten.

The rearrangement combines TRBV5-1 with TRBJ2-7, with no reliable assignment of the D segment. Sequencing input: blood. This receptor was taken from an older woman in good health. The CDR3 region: CASSFYVGYEQYF. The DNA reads TGCGCCAGCAGCTTCTATGTCGGATACGAGCAGTACTTC. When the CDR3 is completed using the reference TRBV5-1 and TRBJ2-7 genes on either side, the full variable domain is KAGVTQTPRYLIKTRGQQVTLSCSPISGHRSVSWYQQTPGQGLQFLFEYFSETQRNKGNFPGRFSGRQFSNSRSEMNVSTLELGDSALYLCASSFYVGYEQYFGPGTRLTVT.